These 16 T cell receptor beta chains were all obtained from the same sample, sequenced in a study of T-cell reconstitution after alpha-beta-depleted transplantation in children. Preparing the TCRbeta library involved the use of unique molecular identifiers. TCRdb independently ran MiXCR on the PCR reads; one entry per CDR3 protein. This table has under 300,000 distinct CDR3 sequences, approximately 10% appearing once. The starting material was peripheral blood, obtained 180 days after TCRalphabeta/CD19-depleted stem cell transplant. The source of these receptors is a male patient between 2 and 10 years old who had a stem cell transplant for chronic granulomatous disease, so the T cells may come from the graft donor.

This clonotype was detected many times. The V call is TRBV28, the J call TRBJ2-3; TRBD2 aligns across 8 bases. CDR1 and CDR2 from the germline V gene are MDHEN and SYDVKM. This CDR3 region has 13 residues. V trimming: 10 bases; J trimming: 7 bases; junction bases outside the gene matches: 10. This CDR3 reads CATGGAGANTQYF. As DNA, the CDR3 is TGTGCCACCGGGGGGGCAGGGGCTAATACGCAGTATTTT.

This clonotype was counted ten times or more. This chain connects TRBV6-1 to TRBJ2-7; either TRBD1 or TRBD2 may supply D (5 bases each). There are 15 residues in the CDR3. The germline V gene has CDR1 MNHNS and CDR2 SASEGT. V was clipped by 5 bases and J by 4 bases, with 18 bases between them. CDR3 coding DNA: TGTGCCAGCAGTAGAAATAGGGACCACTCATACGAGCAGTACTTC. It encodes CASSRNRDHSYEQYF.

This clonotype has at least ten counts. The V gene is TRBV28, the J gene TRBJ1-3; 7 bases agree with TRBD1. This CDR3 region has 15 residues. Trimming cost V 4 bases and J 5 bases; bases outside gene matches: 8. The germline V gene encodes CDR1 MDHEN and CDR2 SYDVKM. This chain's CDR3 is CASSSGGGQRNTIYF. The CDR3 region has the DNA TGTGCCAGCAGTTCGGGCGGGGGACAGCGAAACACCATATATTTT.

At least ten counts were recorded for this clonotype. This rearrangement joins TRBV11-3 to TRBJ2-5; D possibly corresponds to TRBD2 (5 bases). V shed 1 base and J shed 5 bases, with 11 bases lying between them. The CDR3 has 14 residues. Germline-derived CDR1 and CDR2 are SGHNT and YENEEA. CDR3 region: CASSLVTGWETQYF. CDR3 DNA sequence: TGTGCCAGCAGCTTAGTAACGGGGTGGGAGACCCAGTACTTC.

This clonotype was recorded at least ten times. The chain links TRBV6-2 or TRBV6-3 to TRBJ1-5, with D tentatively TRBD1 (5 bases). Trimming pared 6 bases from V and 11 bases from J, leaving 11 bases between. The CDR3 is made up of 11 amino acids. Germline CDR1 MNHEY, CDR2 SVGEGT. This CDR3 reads CASSTSGSQHF. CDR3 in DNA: TGTGCCAGCAGCACATCAGGGTCCCAGCATTTT.

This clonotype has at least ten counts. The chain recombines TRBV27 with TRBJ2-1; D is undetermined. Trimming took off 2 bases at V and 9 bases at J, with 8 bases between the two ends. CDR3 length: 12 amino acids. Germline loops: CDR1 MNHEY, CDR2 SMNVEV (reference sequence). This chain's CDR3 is CASSLLVGEQFF. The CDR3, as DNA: TGTGCCAGCAGTTTACTAGTCGGTGAGCAGTTCTTC.

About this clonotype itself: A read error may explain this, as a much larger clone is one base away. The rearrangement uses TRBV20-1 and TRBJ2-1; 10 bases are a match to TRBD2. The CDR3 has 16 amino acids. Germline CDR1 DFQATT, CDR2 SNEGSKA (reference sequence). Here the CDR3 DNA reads TGCAGTGCTAGAGGGGCTAGCGGGAGATGGAGTAATGAGCAGCTCTTC. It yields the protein CSARGASGRWSNEQLF.

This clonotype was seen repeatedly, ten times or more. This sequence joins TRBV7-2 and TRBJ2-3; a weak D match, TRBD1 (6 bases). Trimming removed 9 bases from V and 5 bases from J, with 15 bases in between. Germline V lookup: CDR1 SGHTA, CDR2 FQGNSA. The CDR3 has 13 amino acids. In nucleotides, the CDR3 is TGTGCCAGTAAACAGGGTGCGAAAGATACGCAGTATTTT. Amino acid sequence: CASKQGAKDTQYF. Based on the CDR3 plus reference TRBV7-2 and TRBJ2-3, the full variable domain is GAGVSQSPSNKVTEKGKDVELRCDPISGHTALYWYRQSLGQGLEFLIYFQGNSAPDKSGLPSDRFSAERTGGSVSTLTIQRTQQEDSAVYLCASKQGAKDTQYFGPGTRLTVL.

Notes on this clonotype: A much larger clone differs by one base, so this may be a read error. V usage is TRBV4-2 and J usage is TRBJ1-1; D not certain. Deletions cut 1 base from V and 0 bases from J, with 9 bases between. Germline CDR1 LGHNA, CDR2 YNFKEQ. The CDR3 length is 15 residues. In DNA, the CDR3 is TGTGCCAGCAGCCAAGGAGGTGAGATGAACACTGAAGCTTTCTTT. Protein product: CASSQGGEMNTEAFF.

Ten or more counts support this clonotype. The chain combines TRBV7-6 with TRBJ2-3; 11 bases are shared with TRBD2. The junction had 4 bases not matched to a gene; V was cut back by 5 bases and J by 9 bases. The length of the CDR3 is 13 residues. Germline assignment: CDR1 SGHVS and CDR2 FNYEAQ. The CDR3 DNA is TGTGCCAGCAGCGGGGGACTAGCGGCAACGCAGTATTTT. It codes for CASSGGLAATQYF.

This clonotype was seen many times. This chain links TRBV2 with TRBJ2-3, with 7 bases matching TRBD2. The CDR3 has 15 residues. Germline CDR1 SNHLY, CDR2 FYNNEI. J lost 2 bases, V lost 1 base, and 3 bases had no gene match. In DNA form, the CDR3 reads TGTGCCAGCAGTGAAGGGGGGGGACCCACAGATACGCAGTATTTT. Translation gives CASSEGGGPTDTQYF. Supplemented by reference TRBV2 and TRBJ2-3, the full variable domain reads EPEVTQTPSHQVTQMGQEVILRCVPISNHLYFYWYRQILGQKVEFLVSFYNNEISEKSEIFDDQFSVERPDGSNFTLKIRSTKLEDSAMYFCASSEGGGPTDTQYFGPGTRLTVL.

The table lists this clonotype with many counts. DNA for the CDR3: TGTGCCAGCAGTGAGTTCGCTGGGGAGTCCCAGTACTTC. Residues: CASSEFAGESQYF. The chain couples TRBV2 to TRBJ2-5; D possibly corresponds to TRBD2 (5 bases). V shed 3 bases and J shed 9 bases, with 14 bases lying between them. Germline assignment: CDR1 SNHLY and CDR2 FYNNEI. CDR3 length: 13 amino acids.

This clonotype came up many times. The CDR3 bases are TGTGCCAGCAGCCATAGCAGGTCCTACGAGCAGTACTTC. This translates into CASSHSRSYEQYF. The chain links TRBV27 to TRBJ2-7, with D hard to call. V lost 6 bases to trimming and J lost 1 base, with 10 bases between them. CDR3 length equals 13 residues. Per the germline V gene, CDR1 is MNHEY and CDR2 is SMNVEV (reference sequence).

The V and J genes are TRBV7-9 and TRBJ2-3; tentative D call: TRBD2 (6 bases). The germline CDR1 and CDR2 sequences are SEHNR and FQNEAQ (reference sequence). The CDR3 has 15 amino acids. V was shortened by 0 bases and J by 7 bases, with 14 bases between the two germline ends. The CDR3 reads CASSLARRDGNTQYF. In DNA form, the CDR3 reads TGTGCCAGCAGCTTAGCGAGGAGGGATGGAAATACGCAGTATTTT.

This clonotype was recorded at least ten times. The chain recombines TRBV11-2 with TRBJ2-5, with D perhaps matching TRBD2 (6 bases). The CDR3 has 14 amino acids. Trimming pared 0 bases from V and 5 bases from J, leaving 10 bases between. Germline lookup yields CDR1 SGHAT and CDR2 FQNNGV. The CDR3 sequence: CASSLERRGETQYF. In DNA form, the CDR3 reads TGTGCCAGCAGCTTAGAGCGGAGGGGCGAGACCCAGTACTTC.

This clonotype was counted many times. The CDR3 region has the DNA TGCAGTGCTAGAGGGACCCCGAGACTAGCGGGTCTCTACGAGCAGTACTTC. Protein product: CSARGTPRLAGLYEQYF. V usage is TRBV20-1 and J usage is TRBJ2-7, with 10 bases that match TRBD2. After removal of 1 base from V and 3 bases from J, the junction contained 12 bases not matched to a gene. The CDR3 sequence is 17 residues long. CDR1 and CDR2 from the germline V gene are DFQATT and SNEGSKA (reference sequence).